This T cell receptor beta chain was identified during a study of response to subunit inactivated influenza vaccine. Per the germline V gene, CDR1 is DFQATT and CDR2 is SNEGSKA (reference sequence). V was pared by 1 base and J by 3 bases, with 6 bases between. The CDR3 is made up of 12 amino acids. This clonotype was detected only a few times. TCRdb redid the calling of the RT-PCR reads with MiXCR, one entry per CDR3 protein. This table holds 500,000 to 550,000 distinct CDR3 sequences, less than 8% found once. The sequence derives from a man between 50 and 69 years old who received an inactivated influenza vaccine. The sequences come from PBMCs from blood, collected about 24 months after vaccination. This rearrangement joins TRBV20-1 to TRBJ2-5; D ambiguous. In DNA form, the CDR3 reads TGCAGTGCTAGAGTATTTGAAGAGACCCAGTACTTC. As protein: CSARVFEETQYF.